The 14 T cell receptor beta chains below come from one sample, sequenced in a study of CD8+ T cells in alopecia areata. Sequencing used cDNA as its template, made by extracting RNA and reverse transcribing it. Only in-frame clones appear in the TCRdb table, and some are missing; sequencing was by immunoSEQ multiplex PCR. The table shows about 150,000 clones, with over 80% occurring only once. The specimen comprised CD8+ T cells sorted from blood, sampled at week 0. All receptors come from a human donor with alopecia areata.

The chain joins TRBV19 to TRBJ2-1; D not certain. Trimming removed 5 bases from V and 5 bases from J, with 19 bases in between. CDR1 and CDR2 from the germline V gene are LNHDA and SQIVND (reference sequence). The length of the CDR3 is 16 residues. This CDR3 reads CASSVGRTPPNNEQFF. The CDR3 region has the DNA TGTGCCAGTAGTGTCGGCCGAACCCCGCCTAACAATGAGCAGTTCTTC.

CDR3 sequence reads: CASSLSSGGADGTDTQYF. CDR3 DNA sequence: TGTGCCAGCAGCCTATCCAGCGGGGGGGCCGATGGCACAGATACGCAGTATTTT. The chain has TRBV4-2 and TRBJ2-3; 10 bases are shared with TRBD2. J lost 1 base, V lost 4 bases, and 11 bases had no gene match. The CDR3 has 18 residues. CDR1 LGHNA and CDR2 YNFKEQ come from the germline V gene.

J is TRBJ2-1 and V is TRBV5-1; 11 bases line up with TRBD2. V was clipped by 2 bases and J by 6 bases; unmatched bases: 7. The V gene's germline CDR1 is SGHRS and CDR2 YFSETQ. This CDR3 has 16 residues. DNA of the CDR3: TGCGCCAGCAGCTTCTTACTAGCGGGAGTCTCCAATGAGCAGTTCTTC. It codes for CASSFLLAGVSNEQFF. Full variable domain (rest looked up from reference TRBV5-1 and TRBJ2-1): KAGVTQTPRYLIKTRGQQVTLSCSPISGHRSVSWYQQTPGQGLQFLFEYFSETQRNKGNFPGRFSGRQFSNSRSEMNVSTLELGDSALYLCASSFLLAGVSNEQFFGPGTRLTVL.

The sample holds a few counts of this clone. The chain uses TRBV7-9 and TRBJ1-5, with D uncertain. Per the germline V gene, CDR1 is SEHNR and CDR2 is FQNEAQ (reference sequence). Trimming removed 5 bases at V and 9 bases at J, with 11 bases between. This CDR3 comprises 12 residues. This chain's CDR3 is CASSTPGRPQHF. CDR3 bases: TGTGCCAGCAGCACCCCCGGGAGGCCCCAGCATTTT.

This clone was detected only once. The chain joins TRBV5-1 to TRBJ2-1; 11 positions match TRBD2. The CDR3 runs 17 residues. Germline assignment: CDR1 SGHRS and CDR2 YFSETQ. J gave up 6 bases and V 4 bases, and 12 bases lay outside the gene matches. CDR3 sequence reads: CASSPAETSGGSNEQFF. The CDR3 DNA follows: TGCGCCAGCAGCCCCGCCGAAACTAGCGGGGGAAGCAATGAGCAGTTCTTC.

The chain employs TRBV7-9 and TRBJ2-7, with 8 bases matching TRBD1. From germline, CDR1 is SEHNR and CDR2 FQNEAQ (reference sequence). The CDR3 is made up of 14 amino acids. Losses at the gene ends were 5 bases for V and 4 bases for J; bases not matched to a gene: 7. DNA for the CDR3: TGTGCCAGCAGCCCCAGGGACAGGTCTTACGAGCAGTACTTC. Protein: CASSPRDRSYEQYF.

This clone was counted only a few times. CDR3: CASSLLGDIQYF. In DNA form, the CDR3 reads TGTGCCAGCAGTTTATTGGGGGACATTCAGTACTTC. This sequence joins TRBV27 and TRBJ2-4; D possibly matches TRBD1 or TRBD2 (5 bases each). CDR1 and CDR2 (germline): MNHEY, SMNVEV (reference sequence). This CDR3 has 12 amino acids. V lost 1 base and J 8 bases, leaving 6 bases between the germline ends.

The chain links TRBV11-2 to TRBJ2-7, with TRBD2 matching over 9 bases. Germline V gene data show CDR1 as SGHAT and CDR2 as FQNNGV. The J segment lost 3 bases and the V segment lost 4 bases, leaving 7 bases of the junction unmatched. CDR3 length: 15 amino acids. CDR3 DNA: TGTGCCAGCAGCTACGGTAGCGGGGGTCTCTACGAGCAGTACTTC. This gives the protein CASSYGSGGLYEQYF.

This sequence joins TRBV2 and TRBJ2-3; D ambiguous. CDR1 SNHLY and CDR2 FYNNEI come from the germline V gene. Between the trimmed V and J ends, which lost 7 bases and 2 bases, there was a span of 13 bases. This CDR3 region has 14 residues. The CDR3 bases are TGTGCCAGCACCCCCGTTGGGGACACAGATACGCAGTATTTT. This codes for CASTPVGDTDTQYF.

This chain connects TRBV19 to TRBJ2-7; 8 bases are a match to TRBD1. CDR3 length: 15 residues. Germline loops: CDR1 LNHDA, CDR2 SQIVND (reference sequence). V lost 5 bases, J lost 4 bases, and 10 bases stayed unmatched. The CDR3 bases are TGTGCCAGTAGTGTGACAGGGGATCCGATATACGAGCAGTACTTC. Translating it yields CASSVTGDPIYEQYF. Filled out from reference TRBV19 and TRBJ2-7, the complete variable domain reads DGGITQSPKYLFRKEGQNVTLSCEQNLNHDAMYWYRQDPGQGLRLIYYSQIVNDFQKGDIAEGYSVSREKKESFPLTVTSAQKNPTAFYLCASSVTGDPIYEQYFGPGTRLTVT.

The chain links TRBV5-1 to TRBJ2-5, with 7 bases identical to TRBD1. The CDR3 length is 13 residues. The V and J ends lost 6 bases and 5 bases, in that order; junction bases with no gene match: 7. Germline loops: CDR1 SGHRS, CDR2 YFSETQ. The CDR3 spells CASKGAGRETQYF. The CDR3 coding sequence is TGCGCCAGCAAGGGGGCCGGCAGGGAGACCCAGTACTTC.

CDR3 amino acids: CASSQGVLAGGKYEQYF. Written as DNA, the CDR3 is TGTGCCAGCAGCCAAGGAGTCCTAGCGGGGGGGAAATACGAGCAGTACTTC. The gene calls are TRBV4-2 and TRBJ2-7; the match to TRBD2 covers 12 bases. Germline CDR1 reads LGHNA; CDR2 reads YNFKEQ. Unmatched junction bases numbered 8, after V lost 1 base and J lost 4 bases. This CDR3 has 17 amino acids.

V is TRBV6-5 and J is TRBJ1-5; D ambiguous. The germline CDR1 and CDR2 sequences are MNHEY and SVGAGI. V shed 7 bases and J shed 0 bases, with 10 bases lying between them. The CDR3 sequence is 14 residues long. DNA for the CDR3: TGTGCCAGCAAGAGCATAGATAGCAATCAGCCCCAGCATTTT. It codes for CASKSIDSNQPQHF.

This clone was seen only once. In DNA form, the CDR3 reads TGTGCCAGCAGCGGGACAGGGCATTGGTACGAGCAGTACTTC. Its protein product is CASSGTGHWYEQYF. This chain uses TRBV5-4 with TRBJ2-7; 9 positions agree with TRBD1. The CDR3 loop spans 14 amino acids. V was pared by 4 bases and J by 4 bases, with 6 bases of the junction left unmatched. Germline CDR1 is SGHNT and CDR2 is YYREEE (reference sequence).